A single count supports the clone carrying this T cell receptor beta chain. Antigen unknown. The PCR employed 60 Vbeta primers together with 13 Jbeta primers. Profiled with immunoSEQ multiplex PCR; TCRdb holds only in-frame clones, not every one. The sample includes about 130,000 clones, roughly three quarters of them seen just once. The CDR3 runs to 16 residues. Germline CDR1 is SGDLS and CDR2 is YYNGEE. V was cut by 4 bases and J by 2 bases, with 16 bases left in between. This entry comes from a study of cytomegalovirus exposure and HLA in healthy donors. Overall study results and limits: Later work found most CMV-associated TCR beta chains apparently HLA-restricted. Later analysis revealed greater clonal expansion in HLA-associated TCR beta chains than in equally common others.

The clonotype originates from a man in his thirties or forties in good health and CMV-seronegative. The source material was PBMCs. The V and J genes are TRBV9 and TRBJ2-1; D perhaps matches TRBD2 (7 bases). Here the CDR3 DNA reads TGTGCCAGCAGCCCTGGGGGGGGCGCCACCTACAATGAGCAGTTCTTC. It codes for CASSPGGGATYNEQFF.